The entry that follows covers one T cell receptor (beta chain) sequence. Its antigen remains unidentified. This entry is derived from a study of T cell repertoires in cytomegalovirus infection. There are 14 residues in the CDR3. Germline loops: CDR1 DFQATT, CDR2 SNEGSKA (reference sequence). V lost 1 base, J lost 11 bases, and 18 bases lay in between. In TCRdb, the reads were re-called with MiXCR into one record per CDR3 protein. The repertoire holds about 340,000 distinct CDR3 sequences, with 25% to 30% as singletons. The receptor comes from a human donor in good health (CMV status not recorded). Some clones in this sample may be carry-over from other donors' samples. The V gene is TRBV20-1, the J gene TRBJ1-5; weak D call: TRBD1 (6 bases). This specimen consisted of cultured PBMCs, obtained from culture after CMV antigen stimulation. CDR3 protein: CSARGARGEGAQHF. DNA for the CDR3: TGCAGTGCTAGAGGTGCCAGGGGCGAGGGGGCCCAGCATTTT.